The 23 T cell receptor beta chains below come from one sample, sequenced in a study of shared clonotypes between healthy human individuals (TCRdb year 2020). The library was produced with the immunoSEQ multiplex PCR assay. Sourced from immuneACCESS, this table was stored by TCRdb with only in-frame sequences that have V and J called. A share of the clones is absent; for the studies checked, an unresolved V gene accounts for under half, and the remainder has no known explanation. The sample includes some 1 million clones, with more than 65% observed a single time. Of the sample, approximately 1.5% falls within the top ten clones. The material sequenced was memory CD4+ T cells sorted from blood. According to the study, the label for this sample's cell subset or site signals: CD45RA-negative fraction. The receptors here all came from a young man in good health.

CDR3 in amino acids: CASSERRGLSTDTQYF. CDR3 in DNA: TGTGCCAGCAGTGAAAGGCGGGGGCTTAGTACAGATACGCAGTATTTT. The chain is built from TRBV6-1 and TRBJ2-3, with D possibly matching TRBD2 (7 bases). The CDR3 spans 16 residues. The V end was cut by 2 bases, the J end by 3 bases, with 15 bases between. Germline V CDR1 and CDR2: MNHNS, SASEGT.

The chain employs TRBV6-5 and TRBJ1-6; a weak D match, TRBD1 (5 bases). The CDR3 has 15 amino acids. Between the trimmed V and J ends, which lost 5 bases and 10 bases, there was a span of 18 bases. The V gene's germline CDR1 is MNHEY and CDR2 SVGAGI. This CDR3 is CASSPDSGRWSPLHF. CDR3 in DNA: TGTGCCAGCAGTCCTGACAGCGGTCGATGGTCACCCCTCCACTTT.

The chain recombines TRBV13 with TRBJ1-3; D is perhaps TRBD1 (6 bases). Germline CDR1 PRHDT, CDR2 FYEKMQ (reference sequence). Trimming removed 5 bases at V and 4 bases at J, with 18 bases between. The CDR3 has 16 amino acids. The CDR3 DNA follows: TGTGCCAGCAGCACCCTAACAGGGCCCCTAGGAAACACCATATATTTT. Amino acids: CASSTLTGPLGNTIYF.

As DNA, the CDR3 is TGTGCCAGCAGTTCGACGAGGGCCACTGAAGCTTTCTTT. This translates into CASSSTRATEAFF. The gene calls are TRBV6-5 and TRBJ1-1; D unresolved. V was pared by 4 bases and J by 4 bases, with 10 bases between. The germline gives CDR1 MNHEY, CDR2 SVGAGI. This CDR3 region has 13 residues.

CDR3 sequence: CASSIDWSGQTYEQYF. Written as DNA, the CDR3 is TGTGCCAGTAGTATAGACTGGTCGGGACAGACCTACGAGCAGTACTTC. The rearrangement links TRBV19 to TRBJ2-7; 7 nucleotides align to TRBD1. CDR3 length: 16 amino acids. Germline V lookup: CDR1 LNHDA, CDR2 SQIVND (reference sequence). With 0 bases clipped from V and 2 bases from J, the junction kept 7 bases outside the gene matches.

The rearrangement uses TRBV5-1 and TRBJ2-5; a possible D gene is TRBD2 (5 bases). V lost 0 bases and J lost 5, with 8 bases in between. CDR1 is SGHRS, CDR2 YFSETQ, per germline. CDR3 size: 13 residues. CDR3 sequence reads: CASSLVTTETQYF. CDR3 sequence (DNA): TGCGCCAGCAGCTTGGTGACTACTGAGACCCAGTACTTC.

This clone appeared once. The V gene is TRBV30, the J gene TRBJ2-3, with 13 bases matching TRBD2. The CDR3 is 14 residues long. V trimming: 0 bases; J trimming: 6 bases; junction bases outside the gene matches: 0. Germline loops: CDR1 GTSNPN, CDR2 SVGIG (reference sequence). The CDR3 loop is CAWSVLAGGDTQYF. CDR3 DNA: TGTGCCTGGAGTGTACTAGCGGGGGGGGATACGCAGTATTTT.

In its sample, this clone was seen once. J is TRBJ1-3 and V is TRBV6-1, with a possible D match to TRBD1 (5 bases). The V end was cut by 8 bases, the J end by 0 bases, with 11 bases between. This CDR3 spans 14 amino acids. Germline loops: CDR1 MNHNS, CDR2 SASEGT. CDR3 bases: TGTGCCAGCGCCCCAGGGCTCTCTGGAAACACCATATATTTT. Residues: CASAPGLSGNTIYF.

V gene TRBV6-5 combines with J gene TRBJ2-7; the match to TRBD1 covers 7 bases. The CDR3 is 15 amino acids. Germline V lookup: CDR1 MNHEY, CDR2 SVGAGI. Trimming cost V 0 bases and J 2 bases; bases outside gene matches: 4. The CDR3: CASSYSDRPTYEQYF. DNA of the CDR3: TGTGCCAGCAGTTACTCGGACAGGCCAACCTACGAGCAGTACTTC.

The count of this clone is one. The chain has TRBV18 and TRBJ1-1; a possible D gene is TRBD1 (5 bases). The CDR3 covers 15 residues. Trimming pared 3 bases from V and 1 base from J, leaving 12 bases between. The germline gives CDR1 KGHSH, CDR2 LQKENI. CDR3 loop: CASSPGPVANTEAFF. The CDR3 coding sequence is TGTGCCAGCTCACCGGGACCGGTTGCGAACACTGAAGCTTTCTTT.

V and J are TRBV7-2 and TRBJ2-7; D possibly corresponds to TRBD2 (6 bases). Germline V gene data show CDR1 as SGHTA and CDR2 as FQGNSA. V was shortened by 4 bases and J by 3 bases, with 10 bases between the two germline ends. CDR3 size: 13 residues. The CDR3 sequence is CASSYLGGYEQYF. The CDR3 nucleotides read TGTGCCAGCAGCTACCTCGGGGGCTACGAGCAGTACTTC.

The chain is built from TRBV5-1 and TRBJ2-3; perhaps TRBD2 as D (5 bases). V dropped 4 bases and J dropped 4 bases, with 13 bases sitting between them. CDR1 is SGHRS and CDR2 is YFSETQ in the germline V gene. The CDR3 consists of 14 residues. CDR3 DNA sequence: TGCGCCAGCAGCGGAGGACCGGGTGCAGATACGCAGTATTTT. Translating gives CASSGGPGADTQYF. Variable domain in full (rest from reference TRBV5-1 and TRBJ2-3): KAGVTQTPRYLIKTRGQQVTLSCSPISGHRSVSWYQQTPGQGLQFLFEYFSETQRNKGNFPGRFSGRQFSNSRSEMNVSTLELGDSALYLCASSGGPGADTQYFGPGTRLTVL.

This chain joins TRBV9 and TRBJ2-5, with 11 bases lining up with TRBD2. The junction had 12 bases not matched to a gene; V was cut back by 7 bases and J by 4 bases. The germline V gene has CDR1 SGDLS and CDR2 YYNGEE. CDR3 size: 16 residues. DNA of the CDR3: TGTGCCAGCTCAAACCAAGACGGACTAGCGGGAGAGACCCAGTACTTC. Amino acid sequence: CASSNQDGLAGETQYF.

A few counts support this clone. This chain links TRBV30 with TRBJ1-1; D call uncertain. Germline V gene data show CDR1 as GTSNPN and CDR2 as SVGIG (reference sequence). The V gene lost 4 bases and the J gene lost 2 bases, with 5 bases spanning the gap. The CDR3 totals 11 residues. The CDR3 DNA reads as TGTGCCTGGAATTATAACACTGAAGCTTTCTTT. Its protein product is CAWNYNTEAFF.

The chain couples TRBV7-2 to TRBJ1-6, with D hard to call. The CDR3 is 17 residues long. Trimming removed 1 base from V and 0 bases from J, with 10 bases in between. Looked up from germline, CDR1 is SGHTA and CDR2 is FQGNSA. The CDR3 reads CASSLVSGSSYNSPLHF. CDR3 nucleotide sequence: TGTGCCAGCAGCTTAGTATCTGGGAGCTCCTATAATTCACCCCTCCACTTT. The full variable domain, its missing parts supplied by reference TRBV7-2 and TRBJ1-6, is GAGVSQSPSNKVTEKGKDVELRCDPISGHTALYWYRQSLGQGLEFLIYFQGNSAPDKSGLPSDRFSAERTGGSVSTLTIQRTQQEDSAVYLCASSLVSGSSYNSPLHFGNGTRLTVT.

V and J are TRBV5-6 and TRBJ1-6; 8 nucleotides agree with TRBD1. The length of the CDR3 is 18 residues. V was clipped by 3 bases and J by 7 bases; unmatched bases: 15. Germline CDR1 and CDR2: SGHDT and YYEEEE. In DNA, the CDR3 is TGTGCCAGCAGCTCACCCGCTGAAGGACAGGGAGGGAATTCACCCCTCCACTTT. Translated, it gives CASSSPAEGQGGNSPLHF.

This clone was detected ten times or more. The chain links TRBV6-1 to TRBJ1-6, with D possibly TRBD1 on 5 matching bases. The V gene lost 2 bases and the J gene lost 4 bases, with 18 bases spanning the gap. The germline V gene encodes CDR1 MNHNS and CDR2 SASEGT. The CDR3 spans 18 residues. CDR3: CASSEKMGDGTYNSPLHF. CDR3 DNA: TGTGCCAGCAGTGAAAAAATGGGGGACGGAACTTATAATTCACCCCTCCACTTT.

The chain has TRBV6-1 and TRBJ2-3, with 7 bases identical to TRBD2. Unmatched junction bases numbered 8, after V lost 4 bases and J lost 4 bases. The CDR3 extends over 15 amino acids. Per the germline V gene, CDR1 is MNHNS and CDR2 is SASEGT. The CDR3 DNA follows: TGTGCCAGCAGTGGGACTAGGAGTAGGGCAGATACGCAGTATTTT. Its translation: CASSGTRSRADTQYF.

The J gene is TRBJ2-1, the V gene TRBV29-1, with D tentatively TRBD2 (5 bases). The CDR3 covers 14 residues. Germline V CDR1 and CDR2: SQVTM, ANQGSEA. V lost 2 bases, J lost 7 bases, and 15 bases lay in between. The CDR3 here is CSVERRLAGNEQFF. For the CDR3, the DNA is TGCAGCGTTGAAAGAAGGCTAGCTGGGAATGAGCAGTTCTTC.

The CDR3 DNA is TGTGCCAGCAGCTTAAACGGGGGGTACCAAGAGACCCAGTACTTC. Encoded protein: CASSLNGGYQETQYF. The rearrangement links TRBV7-3 to TRBJ2-5, with 7 bases matching TRBD2. Per the germline V gene, CDR1 is SGHTA and CDR2 is FQGTGA. V dropped 1 base and J dropped 0; count of bases not matched to a gene: 2. This CDR3 contains 15 residues.

This clone has a single count. This chain connects TRBV11-2 to TRBJ2-3, with 11 bases aligning to TRBD2. The V and J ends lost 6 bases and 5 bases, in that order; junction bases with no gene match: 13. The CDR3 contains 17 residues. Germline values: CDR1 SGHAT, CDR2 FQNNGV. CDR3 DNA sequence: TGTGCCAGCAGTACGCCGGGACTAGCGGAAAAGAGAGATACGCAGTATTTT. This sequence encodes CASSTPGLAEKRDTQYF.

This chain links TRBV6-6 with TRBJ2-1; 7 positions agree with TRBD2. V dropped 8 bases and J dropped 2; count of bases not matched to a gene: 0. The CDR3 sequence is 12 residues long. Germline V gene lookup returns CDR1 MNHNY and CDR2 SVGAGI (reference sequence). In nucleotides, the CDR3 is TGTGCCAGCCGGGAGGCCTACAATGAGCAGTTCTTC. Protein product: CASREAYNEQFF.

J is TRBJ1-2 and V is TRBV5-5; D call uncertain. The CDR3 covers 14 residues. V dropped 1 base and J dropped 4 bases, with 11 bases sitting between them. Germline values: CDR1 SGHKS, CDR2 YYEKEE (reference sequence). The CDR3 nucleotides read TGTGCCAGCAGCTTGTCACCGGGGTCCTATGGCTACACCTTC. Translation: CASSLSPGSYGYTF.